These 20 T cell receptor beta chains came from one sample sequenced in a study of cytomegalovirus exposure and HLA in healthy donors. Amplification used 60 Vbeta primers and 13 Jbeta primers. This table comes from immunoSEQ multiplex PCR, and its TCRdb copy is limited to in-frame clones, with some not included. The sample carries roughly 180,000 clones, over 70% recorded once. Sequences were obtained from PBMCs. All receptors come from a woman aged 18-29 years in good health and CMV-seropositive.

This chain joins TRBV9 and TRBJ2-1; 11 bases line up with TRBD1. CDR3 length: 16 amino acids. The V gene end was trimmed by 3 bases and the J gene end by 3 bases; junction bases not matched to a gene: 5. CDR1 and CDR2 from the germline V gene are SGDLS and YYNGEE. The CDR3 spells CASSGRGTGGYNEQFF. The CDR3 DNA is TGTGCCAGCAGCGGGAGAGGGACAGGGGGCTACAATGAGCAGTTCTTC.

This clone was seen a few times. V and J are TRBV6-4 and TRBJ2-3; D not certain. The CDR3 consists of 15 residues. Trimming shortened V by 3 bases and J by 0 bases, and 10 bases separated the two germline ends. The germline CDR1 and CDR2 sequences are MRHNA and SNTAGT. CDR3 in amino acids: CASSEGRLSTDTQYF. CDR3 DNA: TGTGCCAGCAGTGAGGGCAGGCTTAGCACAGATACGCAGTATTTT.

The chain is built from TRBV2 and TRBJ1-6; 9 bases match TRBD1. The J segment lost 9 bases and the V segment lost 6 bases, leaving 6 bases of the junction unmatched. The CDR3 has 14 residues. The V gene's germline CDR1 is SNHLY and CDR2 FYNNEI. The CDR3, as DNA: TGTGCCAGCAGCCGGGACAGGGAGATTTCACCCCTCCACTTT. Amino acid sequence: CASSRDREISPLHF.

The chain links TRBV2 to TRBJ1-4; maybe TRBD1 (6 bases). Looked up from germline, CDR1 is SNHLY and CDR2 is FYNNEI. V was shortened by 5 bases and J by 8 bases, with 18 bases between the two germline ends. The CDR3 loop spans 15 amino acids. CDR3 loop: CASSPQGGVGEKLFF. CDR3 sequence (DNA): TGTGCCAGCAGTCCCCAAGGGGGGGTTGGCGAAAAACTGTTTTTT.

This chain connects TRBV7-6 to TRBJ2-1, with 12 bases matching TRBD2. The CDR3 has 15 residues. Looked up from germline, CDR1 is SGHVS and CDR2 is FNYEAQ. V shed 5 bases and J 4 bases; nucleotides not matched to a gene: 3. The CDR3, as DNA: TGTGCCAGCAGCCGACTAGCGGGGGCTTACAATGAGCAGTTCTTC. It is translated as CASSRLAGAYNEQFF.

The gene calls are TRBV6-6 and TRBJ1-2; D call uncertain. The CDR3 consists of 14 residues. V lost 0 bases and J 4 bases, leaving 9 bases between the germline ends. The germline V gene has CDR1 MNHNY and CDR2 SVGAGI (reference sequence). The CDR3 loop reads CASSYSGGPYGYTF. The CDR3 DNA sequence: TGTGCCAGCAGTTACTCAGGCGGCCCCTATGGCTACACCTTC.

V is TRBV9 and J is TRBJ2-3; 7 nucleotides match TRBD2. The J segment lost 1 base and the V segment lost 0 bases, leaving 5 bases of the junction unmatched. The CDR3 spans 16 residues. Germline lookup yields CDR1 SGDLS and CDR2 YYNGEE. The CDR3 DNA reads TGTGCCAGCAGCGTAGCGCTAGCGGAGGGCACAGATACGCAGTATTTT. As protein: CASSVALAEGTDTQYF.

The CDR3 DNA reads TGCGCCAGCAGCCAAGATTCGCAGGGAAGGGCCGGGGAGCTGTTTTTT. Translation: CASSQDSQGRAGELFF. V usage is TRBV4-3 and J usage is TRBJ2-2, with a possible D match to TRBD1 (5 bases). This CDR3 has 16 residues. Trimming pared 0 bases from V and 6 bases from J, leaving 14 bases between. In germline, CDR1 is LGHNA, CDR2 YSLEER.

CDR3 sequence: CASSFSRGRADTQYF. CDR3 in DNA: TGTGCCAGCAGCTTCTCGAGAGGTCGGGCAGATACGCAGTATTTT. The chain links TRBV7-9 to TRBJ2-3; D unresolved. V lost 3 bases to trimming and J lost 4 bases, with 14 bases between them. From germline, CDR1 is SEHNR and CDR2 FQNEAQ (reference sequence). The CDR3 is 15 residues long. The whole variable domain, filled in from reference TRBV7-9 and TRBJ2-3, reads DTGVSQNPRHKITKRGQNVTFRCDPISEHNRLYWYRQTLGQGPEFLTYFQNEAQLEKSRLLSDRFSAERPKGSFSTLEIQRTEQGDSAMYLCASSFSRGRADTQYFGPGTRLTVL.

This rearrangement joins TRBV28 to TRBJ2-5; TRBD1 aligns across 8 bases. Germline lookup yields CDR1 MDHEN and CDR2 SYDVKM. Trimming at V came to 6 bases and at J to 5 bases, leaving 14 bases not matched to a gene. The CDR3 spans 16 residues. The CDR3 DNA reads TGTGCCAGCAGGACCCCAGGGGGCGAGACATCGGAGACCCAGTACTTC. It yields the protein CASRTPGGETSETQYF. Complete variable domain (other parts from reference TRBV28 and TRBJ2-5): DVKVTQSSRYLVKRTGEKVFLECVQDMDHENMFWYRQDPGLGLRLIYFSYDVKMKEKGDIPEGYSVSREKKERFSLILESASTNQTSMYLCASRTPGGETSETQYFGPGTRLLVL.

The V gene is TRBV18, the J gene TRBJ2-2; 10 positions match TRBD2. CDR3 length: 16 amino acids. V lost 3 bases to trimming and J lost 3 bases; unmatched junction nucleotides: 4. The germline V gene encodes CDR1 KGHSH and CDR2 LQKENI. The CDR3 coding sequence is TGTGCCAGCTCACCGGCTAGCGGGGGCCACACCGGGGAGCTGTTTTTT. This encodes CASSPASGGHTGELFF.

The rearrangement links TRBV19 to TRBJ1-2; 7 bases agree with TRBD1. Germline V lookup: CDR1 LNHDA, CDR2 SQIVND (reference sequence). The CDR3 length is 12 residues. V gave up 8 bases and J gave up 8 bases; unmatched junction bases: 8. This CDR3 reads CASRQGLGGYTF. DNA for the CDR3: TGTGCCAGTCGACAGGGCCTGGGCGGCTACACCTTC. Together with reference TRBV19 and TRBJ1-2, the CDR3 gives the full variable domain: DGGITQSPKYLFRKEGQNVTLSCEQNLNHDAMYWYRQDPGQGLRLIYYSQIVNDFQKGDIAEGYSVSREKKESFPLTVTSAQKNPTAFYLCASRQGLGGYTFGSGTRLTVV.

V and J are TRBV5-4 and TRBJ1-5; 8 nucleotides agree with TRBD1. CDR3 length: 14 residues. Germline-derived CDR1 and CDR2 are SGHNT and YYREEE (reference sequence). V shed 3 bases, J shed 2 bases, and the junction held 1 base outside the gene matches. CDR3 DNA sequence: TGTGCCAGCAGCTCGACAGGGGGCAATCAGCCCCAGCATTTT. Its translation: CASSSTGGNQPQHF.

V gene TRBV2 combines with J gene TRBJ1-1; weak D call: TRBD1 (5 bases). Germline CDR1 is SNHLY and CDR2 is FYNNEI. This CDR3 has 13 amino acids. The germline V and J ends were trimmed by 4 bases and 1 base, with 7 bases remaining between them. CDR3 loop: CASSVRGNTEAFF. The CDR3 region has the DNA TGTGCCAGCAGTGTAAGGGGGAACACTGAAGCTTTCTTT.

The genes are TRBV5-4 and TRBJ2-2; the D gene is possibly TRBD1 (6 bases). Germline values: CDR1 SGHNT, CDR2 YYREEE (reference sequence). Trimming removed 3 bases from V and 6 bases from J, with 12 bases in between. The CDR3 covers 14 residues. The chain's CDR3 is CASSSVQGAGELFF. Written as DNA, the CDR3 is TGTGCCAGCAGCTCCGTACAGGGCGCCGGGGAGCTGTTTTTT. The whole variable domain, remainder taken from reference TRBV5-4 and TRBJ2-2, is ETGVTQSPTHLIKTRGQQVTLRCSSQSGHNTVSWYQQALGQGPQFIFQYYREEENGRGNFPPRFSGLQFPNYSSELNVNALELDDSALYLCASSSVQGAGELFFGEGSRLTVL.

The rearrangement uses TRBV27 and TRBJ2-1, with 10 bases that match TRBD2. This CDR3 contains 13 residues. Germline V gives CDR1 MNHEY, CDR2 SMNVEV (reference sequence). Trimming took 3 bases from V and 13 from J; bases not matched to a gene: 6. The CDR3 bases are TGTGCCAGCAGTTTTAGCGGGGGGCAACAACAGTTCTTC. Its protein is CASSFSGGQQQFF.

This clone was observed a single time. The V gene is TRBV6-1, the J gene TRBJ2-3, with 8 bases lining up with TRBD2. The CDR3 loop spans 15 amino acids. The germline gives CDR1 MNHNS, CDR2 SASEGT. V lost 3 bases, J lost 3 bases, and 5 bases stayed unmatched. The CDR3 is CASSELAGTTDTQYF. DNA of the CDR3: TGTGCCAGCAGTGAGTTAGCGGGAACAACAGATACGCAGTATTTT.

In its sample, this clone was seen a few times. This chain's CDR3 is CASSLVQGVSEAFF. The CDR3, as DNA: TGTGCCAGCAGCTTGGTACAGGGTGTCTCTGAAGCTTTCTTT. This chain uses TRBV7-9 with TRBJ1-1; D is perhaps TRBD1 (6 bases). V was cut by 3 bases and J by 6 bases, with 14 bases left in between. The CDR3 has 14 residues. The germline CDR1 and CDR2 sequences are SEHNR and FQNEAQ (reference sequence).

This chain links TRBV7-9 with TRBJ1-1, with D hard to call. CDR1 is SEHNR and CDR2 is FQNEAQ in the germline V gene (reference sequence). There are 14 residues in the CDR3. Trimming stripped 1 base from V and 0 bases from J, with 6 bases between. The CDR3 DNA sequence: TGTGCCAGCAGCTTAGTAAGCTTGAACACTGAAGCTTTCTTT. Its translation is CASSLVSLNTEAFF.

This clone was found a few times. The chain combines TRBV5-4 with TRBJ2-7; D not certain. The CDR3 covers 13 residues. V gave up 1 base and J gave up 2 bases, with 7 bases separating them. Germline lookup yields CDR1 SGHNT and CDR2 YYREEE (reference sequence). The CDR3 protein is CASSLLGAYEQYV. In nucleotides, the CDR3 is TGTGCCAGCAGCTTGCTCGGAGCCTACGAGCAGTACGTC.